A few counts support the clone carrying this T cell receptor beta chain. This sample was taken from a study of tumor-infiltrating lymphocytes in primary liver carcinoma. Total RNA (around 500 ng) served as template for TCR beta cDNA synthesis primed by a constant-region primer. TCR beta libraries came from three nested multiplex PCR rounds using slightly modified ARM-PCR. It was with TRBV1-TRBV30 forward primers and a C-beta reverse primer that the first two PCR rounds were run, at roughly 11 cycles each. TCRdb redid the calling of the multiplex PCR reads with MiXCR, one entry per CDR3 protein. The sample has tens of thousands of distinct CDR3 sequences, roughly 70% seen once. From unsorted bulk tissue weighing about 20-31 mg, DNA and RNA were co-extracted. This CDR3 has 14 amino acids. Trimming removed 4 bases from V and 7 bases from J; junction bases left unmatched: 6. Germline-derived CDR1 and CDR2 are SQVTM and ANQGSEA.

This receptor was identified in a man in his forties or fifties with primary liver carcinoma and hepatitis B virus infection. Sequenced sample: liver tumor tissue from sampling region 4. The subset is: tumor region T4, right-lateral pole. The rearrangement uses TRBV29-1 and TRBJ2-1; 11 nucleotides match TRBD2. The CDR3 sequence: CSVVLTSGINEQFF. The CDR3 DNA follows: TGCAGCGTTGTATTGACTAGCGGGATAAATGAGCAGTTCTTC.